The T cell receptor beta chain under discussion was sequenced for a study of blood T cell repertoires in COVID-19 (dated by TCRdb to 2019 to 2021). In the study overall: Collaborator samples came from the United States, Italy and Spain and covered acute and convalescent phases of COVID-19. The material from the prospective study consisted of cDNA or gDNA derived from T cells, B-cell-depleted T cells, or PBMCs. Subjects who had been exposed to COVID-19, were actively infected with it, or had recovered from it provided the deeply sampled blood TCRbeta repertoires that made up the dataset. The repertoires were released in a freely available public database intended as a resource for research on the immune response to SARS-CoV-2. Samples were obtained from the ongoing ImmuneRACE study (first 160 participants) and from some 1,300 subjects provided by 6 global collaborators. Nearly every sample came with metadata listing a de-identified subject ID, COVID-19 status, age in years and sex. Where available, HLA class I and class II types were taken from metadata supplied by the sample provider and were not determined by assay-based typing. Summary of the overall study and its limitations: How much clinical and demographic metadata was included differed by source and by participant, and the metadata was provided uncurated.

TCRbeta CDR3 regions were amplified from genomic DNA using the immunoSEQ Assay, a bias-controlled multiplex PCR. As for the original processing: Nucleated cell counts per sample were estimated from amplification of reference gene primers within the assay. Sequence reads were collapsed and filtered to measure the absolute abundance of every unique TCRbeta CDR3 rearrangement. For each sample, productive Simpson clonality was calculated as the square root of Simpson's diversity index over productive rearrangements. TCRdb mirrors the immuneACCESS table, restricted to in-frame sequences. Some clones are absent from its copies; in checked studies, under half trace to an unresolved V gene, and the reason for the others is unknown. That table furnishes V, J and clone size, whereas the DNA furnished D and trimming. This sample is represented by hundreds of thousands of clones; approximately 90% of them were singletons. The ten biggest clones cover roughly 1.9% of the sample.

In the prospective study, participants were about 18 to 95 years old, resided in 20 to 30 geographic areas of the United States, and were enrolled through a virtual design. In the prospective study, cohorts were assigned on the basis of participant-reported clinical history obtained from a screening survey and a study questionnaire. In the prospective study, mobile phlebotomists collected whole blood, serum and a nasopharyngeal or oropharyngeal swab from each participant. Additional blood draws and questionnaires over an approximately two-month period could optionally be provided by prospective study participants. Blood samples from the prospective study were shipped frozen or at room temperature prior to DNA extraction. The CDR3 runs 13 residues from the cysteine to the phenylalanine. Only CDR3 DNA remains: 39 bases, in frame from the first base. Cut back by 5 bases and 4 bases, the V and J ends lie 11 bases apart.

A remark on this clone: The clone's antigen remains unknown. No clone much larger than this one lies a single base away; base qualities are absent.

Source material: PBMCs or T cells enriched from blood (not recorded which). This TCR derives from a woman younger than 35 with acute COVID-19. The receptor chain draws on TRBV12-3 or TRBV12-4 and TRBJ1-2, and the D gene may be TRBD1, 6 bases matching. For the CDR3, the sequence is CASSGGAGYGYTF. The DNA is TGTGCCAGCAGTGGGGGGGCGGGCTATGGCTACACCTTC.